These T cell receptor beta chains were read from a single sample in a study of Graves' ophthalmopathy and Graves' hyperthyroidism. TCRdb fed the multiplex PCR reads into MiXCR, producing one record per CDR3 protein. The data show almost 750,000 distinct CDR3 sequences, 40% seen once. Sequencing was carried out using peripheral blood. All receptors come from an adult man with Graves' ophthalmopathy. CDR3s include the opening cysteine and the closing phenylalanine or tryptophan. The D gene is left open where the match is weak. A row's size may be missing; if present it is once, few, many or a size class.

abundance | d_gene | j_gene | v_gene | CDR3nt | CDR3aa
once | . | TRBJ1-4 | TRBV7-2 | TGTGCCAGCAGCTTCCGAGGCCTTAATAAAAAACTGTTTTTT | CASSFRGLNKKLFF
many | TRBD1 | TRBJ1-4 | TRBV2 | TGTGCCAGCAGTGAGGGGGGGCACAGGGGTGGTAATGAAAAACTGTTTTTT | CASSEGGHRGGNEKLFF
few | . | TRBJ1-5 | TRBV24-1 | TGTGCCAGCAGCCAAGGACGGTTCAATCAGCCCCAGCATTTT | CASSQGRFNQPQHF
. | TRBD1 | TRBJ1-1 | TRBV25-1 | TGTGCCAGCAGCCGCCGGGGACAGGGTGGGACTGAAGCTTTCTTT | CASSRRGQGGTEAFF
. | . | TRBJ2-5 | TRBV7-9 | TGTGCCAGCAGCCCACGACAGTCCCAGTACTTC | CASSPRQSQYF
. | . | TRBJ1-2 | TRBV10-3 | TGTGCCATCAGTCCCCTCCAGGGGTTCGGCTATGGCTACACCTTC | CAISPLQGFGYGYTF
once | . | TRBJ2-5 | TRBV7-9 | TGCGCCAGCAGCCAAGAGTTGGGGGGCCCAAACCAGGGGACCCAGTACTTC | CASSQELGGPNQGTQYF
. | . | TRBJ1-2 | TRBV2 | TGTGCCAGCAGTGAAGCGGAGGGCAGCTATGGCTACACCTTC | CASSEAEGSYGYTF
. | . | TRBJ2-5 | TRBV5-1 | TGCGCCAGCAGCTTGGGTAGCTATAATAGGCAAGAGACCCAGTACTTC | CASSLGSYNRQETQYF
. | . | TRBJ1-2 | TRBV2 | TGTGCCAGCAGTGAATCCGGGGACTATGGCTACATCTTC | CASSESGDYGYIF
. | . | TRBJ2-7 | TRBV19 | TGTGCCAGTAGTATGGAACTAGAACTATCCTACGAGCAGTACTTC | CASSMELELSYEQYF
. | TRBD2 | TRBJ2-7 | TRBV7-9 | TGTGCCAGCAGCCATAGCGGGGGGGCCTCCTACGAGCAGTACTTC | CASSHSGGASYEQYF
. | . | TRBJ1-2 | TRBV7-8 | TGTGCCCATTTCCCAGGGAACTATGGCTACACCTTC | CAHFPGNYGYTF
once | TRBD1 | TRBJ1-5 | TRBV24-1 | TGTGCCACCAGCAGCCTCGGGACAGGGAATAGCAATCAGCCCCAGCATTTT | CATSSLGTGNSNQPQHF
. | . | TRBJ2-1 | TRBV19 | TGTGCCAGTTCCCCCTGGAGCAATGAGCAGTTCTTC | CASSPWSNEQFF
few | . | TRBJ1-1 | TRBV7-9 | TGTGCCAGCAGCTTAATTGGCCCTCGAGCGACCACTGAAGCTTTCTTT | CASSLIGPRATTEAFF
many | TRBD1 | TRBJ2-5 | TRBV7-9 | TGTGCCAGCAGCGCTCCGGGACAGGGGGCGTTGGAGACCCAGTACTTC | CASSAPGQGALETQYF
few | . | TRBJ2-5 | TRBV6-2/TRBV6-3 | TGTGCCAGCAGCCCACAAGCGGGAGAGACCCAGTACTTC | CASSPQAGETQYF
few | . | TRBJ2-5 | TRBV7-2 | TGTGCCAGCAGCTTGCCCGGCGGCACAGATACGCAGTACTTC | CASSLPGGTDTQYF
many | . | TRBJ1-2 | TRBV12-3/TRBV12-4 | TGTGCCAGCAGTTTTGGACAGACTCTGGGGGTCACCTTC | CASSFGQTLGVTF
. | . | TRBJ1-2 | TRBV20-1 | TGCAGTGCTAGGGACAAGGTTCGGGGCTACACCTTC | CSARDKVRGYTF
. | TRBD2 | TRBJ2-7 | TRBV29-1 | TGCAGCGCCCATTCCCCGACTAGCGGGATCGCCTACGAGCAGTACTTC | CSAHSPTSGIAYEQYF
. | . | TRBJ2-7 | TRBV7-9 | TGTGCCAGCAGCCAAGAGGAGAGTCACCAAGCCAACGAGCAGTACTTC | CASSQEESHQANEQYF
. | TRBD1 | TRBJ2-6 | TRBV7-9 | TGCGCCAGCAGCCAAGGACGTGGACAGGCAGTCAAGTCTGGGGCCAACGTCCTGACTTTC | CASSQGRGQAVKSGANVLTF
once | TRBD1 | TRBJ2-7 | TRBV29-1 | TGCAGCGTTCCCGGACAGGGATTCTACGAGCAGTACTTC | CSVPGQGFYEQYF
. | . | TRBJ2-1 | TRBV7-9 | TGTGCCAGCAGCTTACAATCCTCGGGCGGGCTCAATGAGCAGTTCTTC | CASSLQSSGGLNEQFF
many | TRBD2 | TRBJ2-3 | TRBV24-1 | TGTGCCACCAGTGGAATAGCGGGAGGACTCACAGATACGCAGTATTTT | CATSGIAGGLTDTQYF
many | . | TRBJ1-5 | TRBV29-1 | TGCAGCGTTGCTAGGGGGTGGAATCAGCCCCAGCATTTT | CSVARGWNQPQHF
. | . | TRBJ1-5 | TRBV2 | TGTGCCAGCAGTGAAGAAGGGCAAAATCAGCCCCAGCATTTT | CASSEEGQNQPQHF
. | . | TRBJ1-3 | TRBV12-3/TRBV12-4 | TGTGCCAGCAGTTTAGAGGACACCGGGGGGAACACCATATATTTT | CASSLEDTGGNTIYF
. | . | TRBJ1-3 | TRBV15 | TGTGCCACCAGCCCCTCGGGGGGAAGTACCATATATTTT | CATSPSGGSTIYF
few | . | TRBJ1-2 | TRBV11-2 | TGTGCCAGCGGCACAGGGAACCCCTATGGCTACACCTTC | CASGTGNPYGYTF
few | TRBD1 | TRBJ1-1 | TRBV20-1 | TGCAGTGCTAGAGACAGGGGGGATACCTCTAACACTGAAGCTTTCTTT | CSARDRGDTSNTEAFF
. | . | TRBJ1-6 | TRBV7-9 | TGTGCCAGCAGCTCCCGAGGGGGTCGAAGCTCCTATAATTCACCCCTCCACTTT | CASSSRGGRSSYNSPLHF
few | TRBD1 | TRBJ1-6 | TRBV10-3 | TGTGCCAGCAGTACGGGGACAGGGGTGGAATCACCCCTCCACTTT | CASSTGTGVESPLHF
many | TRBD1 | TRBJ1-4 | TRBV4-3 | TGCGCCAGCAGCCCCTCGGACAGGGAGGATGAAAAACTGTTTTTT | CASSPSDREDEKLFF
. | . | TRBJ2-3 | TRBV2 | TGTGCCAGCGTCGGGGGCCCAGATACGCAGTATTTT | CASVGGPDTQYF
few | . | TRBJ2-5 | TRBV2 | TGTGCCAGCAGTAAATGGTCCAGCAAAGAGACCCAGTACTTC | CASSKWSSKETQYF
. | TRBD1 | TRBJ1-2 | TRBV4-3 | TGCGCCAGCAGCCACGGAACCGGGACAGAAAACTATGGCTACACCTTC | CASSHGTGTENYGYTF